This TCR beta chain comes out of a study of cytomegalovirus exposure and HLA in healthy donors. About this clone: Its antigen is undetermined.

These donors counted as nominally healthy when sampled, but unrecorded immune exposures were likely. The CDR3 totals 12 residues. Germline V lookup: CDR1 SQVTM, CDR2 ANQGSEA. PCR employed 60 Vbeta and 13 Jbeta primers. TCRdb's copy holds only in-frame clones and misses some; the assay was immunoSEQ multiplex PCR. Among some 150,000 clones listed, around 78% were seen once. Study results and limitations: Exclusion applied to some V segments, including TRBV6-2 and TRBV6-3, as they were indistinguishable. An analysis was carried out at a later point. It showed that HLA-associated TCR beta chains were more clonally expanded than equally common non-associated chains. TCR beta V- and J-gene trimming was later associated with a missense DCLRE1C variant.

V gene TRBV29-1 combines with J gene TRBJ2-5, with TRBD2 matching over 7 bases. The DNA end is more similar to TRBJ2-7, so the J call may be wrong. The specimen was PBMCs. This clonotype originated in a man aged 35-49 years in good health and CMV-seronegative. CDR3 sequence reads: CSVAGFGIEQYF. In nucleotides, the CDR3 is TGCAGCGTAGCGGGGTTCGGTATCGAGCAGTACTTC.